One and the same sample provided the 14 T cell receptor beta chains below, sequenced in a study of blood T cell repertoires in COVID-19. Profiling relied on immunoSEQ multiplex PCR, and the TCRdb table lists in-frame clones only, not all of them. Of about 82,000 clones detected, over 80% appear once; the ten largest clones hold about a sixth. Source material: peripheral blood. The receptors originated from a man aged 80 or over with active or convalescent COVID-19.

The V gene is TRBV2, the J gene TRBJ1-6, with 9 bases fitting TRBD1. V shed 5 bases and J 10 bases; nucleotides not matched to a gene: 6. The CDR3 covers 14 residues. Germline V lookup: CDR1 SNHLY, CDR2 FYNNEI. DNA of the CDR3: TGTGCCAGCAGTCCGGGACAGGGATCATCACCCCTCCACTTT. As protein: CASSPGQGSSPLHF.

This clone was observed a single time. The chain combines TRBV6-1 with TRBJ2-7, with a tentative D call TRBD2 (5 bases). Germline V gene lookup returns CDR1 MNHNS and CDR2 SASEGT. Trimming removed 1 base from V and 3 bases from J, with 10 bases in between. The CDR3 totals 14 residues. CDR3 in DNA: TGTGCCAGCAGTGAAGATGGACTCCTCTACGAGCAGTACGTC. Amino acid sequence: CASSEDGLLYEQYV.

The J gene is TRBJ1-5, the V gene TRBV4-1, with a tentative D call TRBD1 (5 bases). V was cut by 1 base and J by 6 bases, with 19 bases left in between. The CDR3 contains 17 residues. From germline, CDR1 is MGHRA and CDR2 YSYEKL. CDR3 loop: CASSQGGVPFGGQPQHF. In DNA, the CDR3 is TGCGCCAGCAGCCAAGGAGGAGTCCCTTTCGGGGGTCAGCCCCAGCATTTT.

The chain employs TRBV28 and TRBJ1-4, with D hard to call. The germline V gene has CDR1 MDHEN and CDR2 SYDVKM. V was cut by 0 bases and J by 4 bases, with 9 bases left in between. CDR3 length equals 15 residues. Here the CDR3 reads CASSLWGRLNEKLFF. The CDR3 nucleotides are TGTGCCAGCAGTTTATGGGGCCGGCTTAATGAAAAACTGTTTTTT.

The rearrangement uses TRBV19 and TRBJ2-5; 9 bases fit TRBD2. The CDR3 runs 16 residues. With 3 bases clipped from V and 4 bases from J, the junction kept 9 bases outside the gene matches. The germline V gene has CDR1 LNHDA and CDR2 SQIVND (reference sequence). CDR3 protein: CASSMSLAGLSETQYF. The CDR3 bases are TGTGCCAGTAGTATGTCTCTAGCGGGGCTGTCAGAGACCCAGTACTTC.

V gene TRBV7-2 combines with J gene TRBJ2-3; a possible D gene is TRBD2 (5 bases). CDR3 length equals 15 residues. The V end was cut by 5 bases, the J end by 6 bases, with 18 bases between. Germline V gene data show CDR1 as SGHTA and CDR2 as FQGNSA. The CDR3 protein is CASSPPGNFLDTQYF. CDR3 DNA: TGTGCCAGCAGCCCACCCGGGAACTTCTTGGATACGCAGTATTTT.

The rearrangement links TRBV5-4 to TRBJ1-2; 8 bases agree with TRBD1. Germline CDR1 is SGHNT and CDR2 is YYREEE (reference sequence). This CDR3 region has 16 residues. The junction had 11 bases not matched to a gene; V was cut back by 3 bases and J by 4 bases. The CDR3 reads CASSSTPGTGSYGYTF. CDR3 in DNA: TGTGCCAGCAGCTCTACCCCCGGGACAGGTAGCTATGGCTACACCTTC.

This chain links TRBV7-2 with TRBJ1-2, with a weak D call TRBD1 (6 bases). The CDR3 runs 15 residues. Germline CDR1 and CDR2: SGHTA and FQGNSA. V was pared by 1 base and J by 3 bases, with 12 bases between. The CDR3 DNA follows: TGTGCCAGCAGCTTAGGATCTGCAGGGGACTATGGCTACACCTTC. Translating it yields CASSLGSAGDYGYTF.

The chain employs TRBV19 and TRBJ2-4, with 8 nucleotides matching TRBD1. This CDR3 is built from 15 residues. The V and J ends lost 7 bases and 3 bases, in that order; junction bases with no gene match: 8. The germline V gene encodes CDR1 LNHDA and CDR2 SQIVND (reference sequence). The CDR3 sequence: CASTPMTGVKNIQYF. The CDR3 nucleotides are TGTGCCAGTACCCCCATGACAGGGGTCAAAAACATTCAGTACTTC.

The V gene is TRBV7-6, the J gene TRBJ2-1, with 7 bases fitting TRBD1. Germline-derived CDR1 and CDR2 are SGHVS and FNYEAQ. CDR3 length: 15 amino acids. Losses at the gene ends were 1 base for V and 8 bases for J; bases not matched to a gene: 8. CDR3 amino acids: CASSLDDRVFDEQFF. The CDR3 DNA follows: TGTGCCAGCAGCTTAGATGACAGGGTCTTCGATGAGCAGTTCTTC.

The rearrangement uses TRBV4-1 and TRBJ2-1, with 10 bases identical to TRBD2. The V gene end was trimmed by 3 bases and the J gene end by 2 bases; junction bases not matched to a gene: 4. This CDR3 spans 16 amino acids. The germline V gene has CDR1 MGHRA and CDR2 YSYEKL. CDR3 nucleotides: TGCGCCAGCAGCCAGGGGACTAGCGCGACCTACAATGAGCAGTTCTTC. This gives the protein CASSQGTSATYNEQFF.

This chain links TRBV7-9 with TRBJ2-1; the D is unclear. CDR3 length equals 13 residues. V was shortened by 5 bases and J by 9 bases, with 14 bases between the two germline ends. Germline V gives CDR1 SEHNR, CDR2 FQNEAQ (reference sequence). The CDR3: CASSLQPRSEQFF. The CDR3 bases are TGTGCCAGCAGCCTCCAGCCTCGGAGTGAGCAGTTCTTC.

This chain connects TRBV12-3 or TRBV12-4 to TRBJ2-1, with 8 bases fitting TRBD1. After removal of 6 bases from V and 8 bases from J, the junction contained 3 bases not matched to a gene. The CDR3 is made up of 12 amino acids. CDR3 residues: CASSRGRYEQFF. The CDR3 DNA reads as TGTGCCAGCAGCAGGGGGCGGTATGAGCAGTTCTTC.

This sequence joins TRBV7-2 and TRBJ1-3, with D unresolved. The germline gives CDR1 SGHTA, CDR2 FQGNSA. The CDR3 consists of 13 residues. Trimming removed 5 bases from V and 0 bases from J, with 5 bases in between. The CDR3 is CASSPSSGNTIYF. In nucleotides, the CDR3 is TGTGCCAGCAGCCCGAGCTCTGGAAACACCATATATTTT.